These T cell receptor beta chains were read from a single sample in a study of T cell repertoires in cytomegalovirus infection. Their recognized antigens are unknown. One entry per CDR3 protein, called by TCRdb with MiXCR from the reads. Found here are about 350,000 distinct CDR3 sequences, approximately 35% of them singletons; the top ten hold less than 15%. Sequences were derived from cultured PBMCs, sampled from culture after CMV antigen stimulation. The receptors were sampled from a human donor in good health (CMV status not recorded). Some clones in this sample may be carry-over from other donors' samples. The CDR3 runs from the conserved cysteine through the conserved F or W. Fields, in order: CDR3 protein, V gene, J gene.

CDR3: CASTLTVGGFGQPQHF
V: TRBV5-6
J: TRBJ1-5

CDR3: CASVLAGGGYNEQFF
V: TRBV7-9
J: TRBJ2-1

CDR3: CAISARDGPYEQYF
V: TRBV10-3
J: TRBJ2-7

CDR3: CATSRDENVEQFF
V: TRBV15
J: TRBJ2-1

CDR3: CASSLEQAQGGTDTQYF
V: TRBV7-8
J: TRBJ2-3

CDR3: CSASRTSGGTDTQYF
V: TRBV20-1
J: TRBJ2-3

CDR3: CASSPPGGNEQYF
V: TRBV12-3/TRBV12-4
J: TRBJ2-7

CDR3: CASSQRGSGANVLTF
V: TRBV7-2
J: TRBJ2-6

CDR3: CASRPFRSGANVLTF
V: TRBV6-5
J: TRBJ2-6

CDR3: CASSLEVARADTQYF
V: TRBV7-8
J: TRBJ2-3